A selection of T cell receptor beta chains follows, all from one sample in a study of blood T cell repertoires in COVID-19. Data came from immunoSEQ multiplex PCR; TCRdb stores just in-frame clones and leaves some out. Of some 45,000 clones listed, 80% were seen once; the top ten hold around 20%. The source material was peripheral blood. These receptors originate from an older man with acute or convalescent COVID-19. Both conserved end residues are part of each CDR3. The D gene is left open where the match is weak. A clone size is listed for some rows: how often the clone was seen (once, few, many), or a class if it is expanded.

j_call	d_call	clone_size	v_call	cdr3_aa	cdr3_nt
TRBJ2-2	-	-	TRBV6-1	CASSERRGKTGELFF	TGTGCCAGCAGTGAAAGGAGGGGAAAAACCGGGGAGCTGTTTTTT
TRBJ1-1	-	-	TRBV9	CASSATGMAEAFF	TGTGCCAGCAGCGCTACGGGGATGGCTGAAGCTTTCTTT
TRBJ2-7	-	-	TRBV3-1/TRBV3-2	CASSLLGLNTYEQYF	TGTGCCAGCAGCCTCCTGGGACTCAATACCTACGAGCAGTACTTC
TRBJ1-2	-	few	TRBV7-2	CASSLRESNYGYTF	TGTGCCAGCAGCCTCCGGGAGTCTAACTATGGCTACACCTTC
TRBJ1-1	TRBD1	-	TRBV19	CASSIGERTGGPEAFF	TGTGCCAGTAGTATTGGGGAAAGGACAGGGGGCCCTGAAGCTTTCTTT
TRBJ2-3	TRBD1	-	TRBV6-2/TRBV6-3	CASSYPIGQGAKDTQYF	TGTGCCAGCAGTTACCCCATTGGACAGGGGGCGAAAGATACGCAGTATTTT
TRBJ1-3	-	-	TRBV4-1	CASSQGPQGLGNTIYF	TGCGCCAGCAGCCAAGGACCACAGGGCCTAGGAAACACCATATATTTT
TRBJ1-1	-	-	TRBV5-1	CASSLNQAMNTEAFF	TGCGCCAGCAGCTTGAACCAAGCAATGAACACTGAAGCTTTCTTT
TRBJ2-5	-	-	TRBV3-1/TRBV3-2	CASSQGLLETQYF	TGTGCCAGCAGCCAAGGACTGCTTGAGACCCAGTACTTC
TRBJ2-4	-	-	TRBV4-3	CASSQVWSKAGPSVSYF	TGCGCCAGCAGCCAAGTATGGTCGAAGGCAGGGCCGTCGGTGTCGTACTTC
TRBJ1-2	-	-	TRBV28	CASDSNYGYTF	TGTGCCAGCGACAGCAACTATGGCTACACCTTC
TRBJ1-2	-	-	TRBV3-1/TRBV3-2	CASSPTQGVYGYTF	TGTGCCAGCAGCCCAACTCAGGGCGTCTATGGCTACACCTTC